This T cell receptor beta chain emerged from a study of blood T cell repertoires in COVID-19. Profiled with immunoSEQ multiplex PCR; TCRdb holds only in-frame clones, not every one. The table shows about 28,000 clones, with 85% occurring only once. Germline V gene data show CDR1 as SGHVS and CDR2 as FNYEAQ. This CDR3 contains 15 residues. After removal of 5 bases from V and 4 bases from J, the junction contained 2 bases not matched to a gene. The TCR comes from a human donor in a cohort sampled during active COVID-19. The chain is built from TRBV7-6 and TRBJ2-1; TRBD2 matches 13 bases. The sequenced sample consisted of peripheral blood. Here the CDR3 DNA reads TGTGCCAGCAGCCGGACTAGCGGGGGTTACAATGAGCAGTTCTTC. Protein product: CASSRTSGGYNEQFF.